This T cell receptor (beta chain) was identified during a study of blood T cell repertoires in COVID-19. Study-level information: Acute and convalescent COVID-19 specimens originated in the United States, Italy and Spain.

The CDR3 extends over 14 amino acids. The V end lost 3 bases, the J end lost 5 bases, and 14 bases lay between the germline ends. Germline CDR1 and CDR2: SGHTA and FQGNSA. Produced via immunoSEQ multiplex PCR; TCRdb's table is partial and in-frame only. Among tens of thousands of clones, approximately 83% were seen once, and the ten largest hold roughly 14%. The V call is TRBV7-2, the J call TRBJ2-7, with D possibly TRBD1 on 6 matching bases. The sequenced sample was peripheral blood. This TCR came from a human donor in a cohort sampled during active COVID-19. The CDR3 coding sequence is TGTGCCAGCAGCTTTCTACAGGGCTTTAACGAGCAGTACTTC. This translates into CASSFLQGFNEQYF.